These T cell receptor beta chains were read from a single sample in a study of T cell repertoires in cytomegalovirus infection. TCRdb recomputed calls from the reads with MiXCR, one row per CDR3 protein. The sample lists about 440,000 distinct CDR3 sequences, about a third occurring once. The sequenced material came from PBMCs. The receptor set was obtained from a human donor in good health (CMV status not recorded). Some clones in this sample may be carry-over from other donors' samples. The CDR3 runs from the conserved cysteine through the conserved F or W. Fields, in order: CDR3 DNA, CDR3 protein, V gene, clone size, D gene, J gene. A D gene is named only where the DNA matches it firmly. Where a row states a size, it is once, few, many or the class of an expanded clone; other rows omit it.

DNA: TGTGCCAGCAGTTACTCGGAGGGAACAGATACGCAGTATTTT
CDR3: CASSYSEGTDTQYF
V: TRBV6-5
size: few
D: .
J: TRBJ2-3

DNA: TGTGCCAGTAGTCCATCATTGGTGCTGCCGACAGGGGGATTGACTCAGCCCCAGCATTTT
CDR3: CASSPSLVLPTGGLTQPQHF
V: TRBV19
size: .
D: TRBD1
J: TRBJ1-5

DNA: TGTGCCAGCAGTTACTCGGGCGCGGGTCTGACCGATGAGCAGTTCTTC
CDR3: CASSYSGAGLTDEQFF
V: TRBV6-6
size: once
D: .
J: TRBJ2-1

DNA: TGTGCCAGCAGCCAATCGTCTACAGGGGACTATGGCTACACCTTC
CDR3: CASSQSSTGDYGYTF
V: TRBV7-9
size: .
D: TRBD1
J: TRBJ1-2

DNA: TGTGCCAGCAGTTTTTGGACTTCGCGTGGGGTCAGCACTAATGAAAAACTGTTTTTT
CDR3: CASSFWTSRGVSTNEKLFF
V: TRBV28
size: many
D: .
J: TRBJ1-4

DNA: TGTGCCAGCAGTCAGGACAGGGCTGCGCCTGAAGCTTTCTTT
CDR3: CASSQDRAAPEAFF
V: TRBV27
size: .
D: TRBD1
J: TRBJ1-1

DNA: TGCAGTGCTAGATTGGAGGTCTCCTACGAGCAGTACTTC
CDR3: CSARLEVSYEQYF
V: TRBV20-1
size: .
D: .
J: TRBJ2-7

DNA: TGTGCCAGCAGTACCCGGCGGCTAGCGGGCGACGCGACCCACTCCTACAATGAGCAGTTCTTC
CDR3: CASSTRRLAGDATHSYNEQFF
V: TRBV6-1
size: few
D: TRBD2
J: TRBJ2-1

DNA: TGTGCCAGCAGTTTAGGGGCAGGGAGGGATTGGGAGCAGTACTTC
CDR3: CASSLGAGRDWEQYF
V: TRBV12-3/TRBV12-4
size: few
D: TRBD2
J: TRBJ2-7

DNA: TGCAGCGTTGAAGGCCGGGACGCCTACGAGCAGTACTTC
CDR3: CSVEGRDAYEQYF
V: TRBV29-1
size: .
D: .
J: TRBJ2-7